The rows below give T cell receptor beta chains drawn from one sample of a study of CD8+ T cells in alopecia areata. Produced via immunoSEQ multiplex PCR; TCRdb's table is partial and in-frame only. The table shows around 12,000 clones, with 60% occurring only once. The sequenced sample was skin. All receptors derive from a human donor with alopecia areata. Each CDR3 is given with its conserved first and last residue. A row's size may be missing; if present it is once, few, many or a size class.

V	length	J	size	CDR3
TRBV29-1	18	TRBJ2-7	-	CSVVRPKTGLAGPYEQYF
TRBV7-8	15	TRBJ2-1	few	CASSLVLGQNNEQFF
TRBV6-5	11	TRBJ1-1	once	CASTKNTEAFF
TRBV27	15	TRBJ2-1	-	CASSSGRAIPVEQFF
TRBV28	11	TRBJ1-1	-	CASSLSREAFF
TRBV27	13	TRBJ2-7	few	CASRQGAVREQYF
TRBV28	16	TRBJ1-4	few	CASSSGANPLNEKLFF
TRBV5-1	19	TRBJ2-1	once	CASSLTGASGILSYNEQFF
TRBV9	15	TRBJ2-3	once	CASSAAGGPMYTQYF
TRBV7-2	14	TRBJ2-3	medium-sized	CASSSDRSTDTQYF
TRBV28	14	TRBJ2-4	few	CASSLQGTKNIQYF
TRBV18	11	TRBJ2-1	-	CASSPTVEQFF
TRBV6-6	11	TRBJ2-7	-	CASSGEGKQYF
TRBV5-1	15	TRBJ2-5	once	CASSRESGRIETQYF
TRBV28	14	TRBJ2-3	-	CASSSTASGDTQYF
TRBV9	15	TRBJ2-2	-	CASSVDPLGGGELFF
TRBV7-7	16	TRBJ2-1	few	CASSLVSGSSYNEQFF